This entry features one T cell receptor beta chain sequence. Its antigen is undetermined. Sequencing was performed with immunoSEQ multiplex PCR; in TCRdb, only in-frame clones are kept and a portion is missing. Here the sample spans 30,000 to 35,000 clones, approximately 72% being singletons. This specimen belongs to a study of vaccination effects on CD4 cells after COVID-19. In the study overall: Three convalescent patients gave early and late post-vaccination samples. Points from the study as a whole: Post-vaccine spike-reactive clones in convalescents were mainly new vaccine-induced clones.

Having been cultured for less than 13 days, the cells underwent CD4+ T cell isolation. Convalescent patients had PCR-confirmed SARS-CoV-2 infection between March and December 2020. Subjects were given two BNT162b2 or mRNA-1273 vaccine doses. Both day 3 and day 7 saw half the medium replaced with IL-2 medium. Germline CDR1 and CDR2: SEHNR and FQNEAQ (reference sequence). The CDR3 loop spans 15 amino acids. The V and J ends lost 4 bases and 5 bases, in that order; junction bases with no gene match: 3. The clonotype originates from a human donor who had a prior SARS-CoV-2 infection. The chain carries TRBV7-9 and TRBJ2-5; the match to TRBD2 covers 14 bases. The specimen comprised CD4+ T cells from PBMCs cultured without peptide, sampled after COVID-19 vaccination. CDR3 in DNA: TGTGCCAGCAGCTCCAGGACTAGCGGGAGGGAGACCCAGTACTTC. Amino acid sequence: CASSSRTSGRETQYF.